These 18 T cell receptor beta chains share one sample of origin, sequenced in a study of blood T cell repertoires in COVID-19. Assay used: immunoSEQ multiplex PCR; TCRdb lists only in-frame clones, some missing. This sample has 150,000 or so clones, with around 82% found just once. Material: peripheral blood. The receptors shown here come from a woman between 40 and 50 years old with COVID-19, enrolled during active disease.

The CDR3 is CASSLGPSGVNEQFF. DNA for the CDR3: TGTGCCAGCAGTTTAGGGCCCAGCGGGGTCAATGAGCAGTTCTTC. This chain links TRBV27 with TRBJ2-1; the match to TRBD2 covers 7 bases. J gave up 6 bases and V 2 bases, and 7 bases lay outside the gene matches. The CDR3 covers 15 residues. Germline CDR1 and CDR2: MNHEY and SMNVEV (reference sequence).

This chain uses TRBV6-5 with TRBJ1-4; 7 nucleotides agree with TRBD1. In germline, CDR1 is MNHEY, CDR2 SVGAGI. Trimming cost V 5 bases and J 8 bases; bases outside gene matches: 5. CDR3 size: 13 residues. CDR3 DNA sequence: TGTGCCAGCAGTCCACAGGGGTTCGAAAAACTGTTTTTT. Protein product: CASSPQGFEKLFF.

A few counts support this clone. CDR3 loop: CASSSRVGEQYF. Written as DNA, the CDR3 is TGTGCCAGCAGTTCCAGGGTCGGGGAGCAGTACTTC. This sequence joins TRBV28 and TRBJ2-7; TRBD1 might be the D (5 bases). V lost 4 bases and J lost 7, with 11 bases in between. This CDR3 is 12 amino acids long. Germline V gene lookup returns CDR1 MDHEN and CDR2 SYDVKM.

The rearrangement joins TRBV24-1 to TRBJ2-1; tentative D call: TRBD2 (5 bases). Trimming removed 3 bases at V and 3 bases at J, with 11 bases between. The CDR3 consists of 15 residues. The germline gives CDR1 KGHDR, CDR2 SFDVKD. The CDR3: CATSDPGKLYNEQFF. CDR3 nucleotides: TGTGCCACCAGTGATCCGGGAAAACTCTACAATGAGCAGTTCTTC.

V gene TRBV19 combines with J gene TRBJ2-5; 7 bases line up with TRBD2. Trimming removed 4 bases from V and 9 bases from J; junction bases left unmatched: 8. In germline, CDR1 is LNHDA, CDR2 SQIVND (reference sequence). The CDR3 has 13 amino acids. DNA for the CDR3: TGTGCCAGTAGTACTAGCGGCCCGGTGGCCCAGTACTTC. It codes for CASSTSGPVAQYF.

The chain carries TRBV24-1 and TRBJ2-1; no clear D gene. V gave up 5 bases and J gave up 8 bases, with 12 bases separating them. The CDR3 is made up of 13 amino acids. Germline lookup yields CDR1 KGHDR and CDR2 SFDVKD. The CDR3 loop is CATSAGPTDEQFF. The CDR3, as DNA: TGTGCCACCAGTGCTGGCCCAACCGATGAGCAGTTCTTC.

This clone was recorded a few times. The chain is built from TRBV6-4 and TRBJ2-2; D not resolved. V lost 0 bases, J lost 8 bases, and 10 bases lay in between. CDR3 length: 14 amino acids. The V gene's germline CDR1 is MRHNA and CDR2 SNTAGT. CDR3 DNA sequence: TGTGCCAGCAGTGACTCAATTCGAGGTGGGGAGCTGTTTTTT. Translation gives CASSDSIRGGELFF.

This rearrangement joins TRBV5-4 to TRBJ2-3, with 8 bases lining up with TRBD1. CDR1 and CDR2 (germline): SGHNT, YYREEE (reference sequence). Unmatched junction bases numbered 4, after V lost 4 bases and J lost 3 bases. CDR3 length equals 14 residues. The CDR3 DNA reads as TGTGCCAGCAGCGGACAGGGTAGGACAGATACGCAGTATTTT. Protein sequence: CASSGQGRTDTQYF.

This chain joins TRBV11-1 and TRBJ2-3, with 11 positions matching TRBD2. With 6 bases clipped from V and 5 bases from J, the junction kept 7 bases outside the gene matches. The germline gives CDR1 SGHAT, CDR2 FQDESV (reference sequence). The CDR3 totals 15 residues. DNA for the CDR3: TGTGCCAGCAGGGGGTTACTAGCGGGGGTAGATACGCAGTATTTT. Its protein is CASRGLLAGVDTQYF.

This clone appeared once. CDR3 nucleotide sequence: TGTGCCAGCAGCGTAGCTAGCGGGACGGGCATTCAGTACTTC. Translated: CASSVASGTGIQYF. The V call is TRBV9, the J call TRBJ2-4; 9 bases agree with TRBD2. This CDR3 has 14 amino acids. Germline V gene sequence: CDR1 SGDLS, CDR2 YYNGEE. With V trimmed by 0 bases and J by 9 bases, 4 bases remained unmatched.

CDR3 bases: TGTGCCAGCAGTAAGGGGTCCTCTGGGGCCAACGTCCTGACTTTC. Protein: CASSKGSSGANVLTF. The genes are TRBV25-1 and TRBJ2-6, with D tentatively TRBD1 (5 bases). This CDR3 comprises 15 residues. CDR1 and CDR2 (germline): MGHDK, SYGVNS. V lost 5 bases and J 0 bases, leaving 8 bases between the germline ends.

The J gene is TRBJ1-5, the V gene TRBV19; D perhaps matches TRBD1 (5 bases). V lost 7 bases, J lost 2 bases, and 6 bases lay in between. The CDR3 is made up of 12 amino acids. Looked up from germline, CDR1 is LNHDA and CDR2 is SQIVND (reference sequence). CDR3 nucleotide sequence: TGTGCCAGTACGACAGGCAATCAGCCCCAGCATTTT. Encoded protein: CASTTGNQPQHF. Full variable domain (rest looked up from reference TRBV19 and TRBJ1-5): DGGITQSPKYLFRKEGQNVTLSCEQNLNHDAMYWYRQDPGQGLRLIYYSQIVNDFQKGDIAEGYSVSREKKESFPLTVTSAQKNPTAFYLCASTTGNQPQHFGDGTRLSIL.

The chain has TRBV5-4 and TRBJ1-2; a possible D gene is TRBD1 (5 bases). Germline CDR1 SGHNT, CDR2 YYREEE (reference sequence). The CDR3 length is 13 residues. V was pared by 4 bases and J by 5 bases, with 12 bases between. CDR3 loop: CASSPPGGYGYTF. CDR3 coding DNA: TGTGCCAGCAGCCCCCCGGGGGGATATGGCTACACCTTC.

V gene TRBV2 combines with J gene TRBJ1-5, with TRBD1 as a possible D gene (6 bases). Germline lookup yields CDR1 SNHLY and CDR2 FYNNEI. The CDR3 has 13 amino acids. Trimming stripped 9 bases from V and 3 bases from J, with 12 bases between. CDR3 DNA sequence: TGTGCCAGTAACAGGGACCCCAATCAGCCCCAGCATTTT. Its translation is CASNRDPNQPQHF.

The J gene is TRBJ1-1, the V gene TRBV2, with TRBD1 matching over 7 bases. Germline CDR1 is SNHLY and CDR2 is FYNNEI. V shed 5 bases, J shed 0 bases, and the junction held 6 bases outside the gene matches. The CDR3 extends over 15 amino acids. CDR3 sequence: CASSRDSNMNTEAFF. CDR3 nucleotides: TGTGCCAGCAGTCGGGACAGTAACATGAACACTGAAGCTTTCTTT.

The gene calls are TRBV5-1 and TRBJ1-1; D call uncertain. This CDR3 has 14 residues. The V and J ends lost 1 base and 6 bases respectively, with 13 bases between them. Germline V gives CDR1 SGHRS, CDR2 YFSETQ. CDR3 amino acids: CASSLRGQGSEAFF. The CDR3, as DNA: TGCGCCAGCAGCTTGCGTGGGCAAGGTTCTGAAGCTTTCTTT.

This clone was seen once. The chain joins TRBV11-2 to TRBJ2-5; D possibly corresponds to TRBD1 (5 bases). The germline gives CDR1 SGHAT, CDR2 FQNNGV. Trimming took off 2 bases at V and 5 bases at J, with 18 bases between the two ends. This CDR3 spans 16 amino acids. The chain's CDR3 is CASSLWYPEKGETQYF. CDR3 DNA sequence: TGTGCCAGCAGCTTATGGTACCCTGAAAAGGGGGAGACCCAGTACTTC.

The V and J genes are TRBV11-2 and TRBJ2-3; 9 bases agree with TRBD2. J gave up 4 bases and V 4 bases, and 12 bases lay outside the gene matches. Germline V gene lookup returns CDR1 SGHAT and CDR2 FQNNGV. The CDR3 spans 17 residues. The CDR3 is CASSSWAGGERADTQYF. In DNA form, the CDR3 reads TGTGCCAGCAGCTCATGGGCGGGAGGGGAGCGAGCAGATACGCAGTATTTT.